The entry below describes one T cell receptor (beta chain). This record belongs to a study of immune heterogeneity within non-small cell lung tumors. The CDR3 is 15 amino acids. The junction had 8 bases not matched to a gene; V was cut back by 6 bases and J by 1 base. Germline CDR1 MNHEY, CDR2 SMNVEV (reference sequence). Per sample, 450 to 600 ng of bulk tumor genomic DNA was the template used. Multiple biopsies spaced far apart were taken from each primary tumor during surgery. Curative surgical treatment was performed in patients who had newly diagnosed, untreated non-small cell lung cancer. TCR beta CDR3 regions came from multiplex PCR with 32 forward V and 13 reverse J primers. TCRdb re-derived calls from the multiplex PCR reads in MiXCR, one entry per CDR3 protein. Altogether thousands of distinct CDR3 sequences are present, under 55% being singletons, with the ten largest covering 50%.

This TCR was sampled from a man in his 60s with non-small cell lung cancer. V gene TRBV27 combines with J gene TRBJ2-7, with 8 nucleotides matching TRBD1. Material for sequencing was lung tumor tissue. In nucleotides, the CDR3 is TGTGCCAGCAGGCCGACAGGGGTGGGTTCCTACGAGCAGTACTTC. Protein: CASRPTGVGSYEQYF.